This T cell receptor (beta chain) was obtained from a study of post-analysis software for immune sequencing data (dated by TCRdb to 2013 to 2016). About the investigation overall: Recorded disease courses included relapsing-remitting, secondary progressive and progressive-relapsing multiple sclerosis, with some patients lacking subtype annotation. The multiple sclerosis patient repertoires were compared with approximately 11 previously published healthy control repertoires from donors aged about 6 to 26 years. A subset of samples was prepared in parallel using single-end sample barcoding, then pooled and co-amplified after Illumina adapter ligation.

TCR beta repertoires were profiled from peripheral blood of 10 to 15 young patients with multiple sclerosis to demonstrate the VDJtools post-analysis software. The multiple sclerosis patients were children and adolescents between about 6 and 15 years of age. The method was PCR. Sequenced using an Illumina HiSeq 2500. To reduce PCR and sequencing biases, unique molecular identifiers were incorporated into the TCR beta cDNA libraries. Around 500,000 cDNA molecules were obtained for every 1 to 10 million input T cells, so each molecule roughly corresponded to one T cell. The patient libraries were prepared and sequenced with the same protocol used for the earlier healthy control dataset. Samples belonging to the same batch were prepared together, multiplexed and sequenced on a shared HiSeq lane. The study's processing was this. Raw barcoded reads were processed with MIGEC, and single-read molecular identifier groups were discarded before consensus assembly and CDR3 extraction. VDJtools was used for post-analysis of the clonotype tables, with diversity normalized by down-sampling every dataset to the smallest sample size. To correct batch-related cross-sample contamination, repertoire overlap clustering matched CDR3 amino acid sequences but not nucleotide sequences. TCRdb reprocessed the public reads (quality trimming at Q25 with fastp, clone calling with MiXCR) and kept in-frame beta chains. Rows merge per CDR3 protein into single entries with the most common DNA and genes. The V and J calls reflect TCRdb's pipeline rather than the authors' work. The sample table shows roughly 800,000 distinct CDR3 sequences, and about 43% are seen once. The biggest ten clones account for 4.9% of the sample.

Study-wide conclusions, independent of this receptor: The multiple sclerosis patient group was slightly younger than the control group. Compared with controls, multiple sclerosis patients had significantly lower normalized Chao1 diversity, a finding suggesting substantial peripheral T-cell clonal expansion. Direct clustering with F measure revealed strong co-clustering of samples prepared in the same batch, which led to a batch-effect correction.

Remarks on this clonotype: The clone's antigen remains unknown. Base qualities are not at hand, and no much larger clone is one base apart.

The receptor's source is a girl between 10 and 17 years old with multiple sclerosis. Sequenced input: blood.

The CDR3 amino acid sequence is: CASSPGLAGQYQETQYF. Read as DNA, the sequence is TGTGCCAGCAGCCCGGGACTAGCGGGCCAGTACCAAGAGACCCAGTACTTC. This receptor chain uses TRBV7-9 and TRBJ2-5, with 12 central nucleotides matching TRBD2. The germline V gene (reference sequence) sets CDR1 to SEHNR and CDR2 to FQNEAQ. Trimmed from V: 5 bases; trimmed from J: 0 bases; junction bases lacking a gene match: 7. CDR3 length: 17 amino acids, cysteine to phenylalanine. The retained sequence is limited to the CDR3, 51 bases, with the frame set at the first base.